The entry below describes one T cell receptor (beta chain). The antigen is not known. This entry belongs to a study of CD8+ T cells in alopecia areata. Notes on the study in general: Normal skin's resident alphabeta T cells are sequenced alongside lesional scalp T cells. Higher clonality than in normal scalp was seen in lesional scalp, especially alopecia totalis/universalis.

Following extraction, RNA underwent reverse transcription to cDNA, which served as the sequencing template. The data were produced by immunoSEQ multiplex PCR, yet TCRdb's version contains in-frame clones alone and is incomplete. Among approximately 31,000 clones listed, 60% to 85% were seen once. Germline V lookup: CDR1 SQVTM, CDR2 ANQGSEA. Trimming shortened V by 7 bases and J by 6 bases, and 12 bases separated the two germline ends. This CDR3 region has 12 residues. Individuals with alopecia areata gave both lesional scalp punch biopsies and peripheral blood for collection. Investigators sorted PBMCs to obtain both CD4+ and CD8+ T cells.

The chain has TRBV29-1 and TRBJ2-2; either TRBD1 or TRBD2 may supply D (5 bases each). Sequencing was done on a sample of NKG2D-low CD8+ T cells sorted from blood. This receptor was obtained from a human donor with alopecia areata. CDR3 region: CSARTGPGELFF. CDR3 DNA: TGCAGCGCTCGAACGGGGCCCGGGGAGCTGTTTTTT.